This TCR beta chain was identified during a study of T-cell memory formation after mild COVID-19. The V gene end was trimmed by 7 bases and the J gene end by 1 base; junction bases not matched to a gene: 3. The CDR3 extends over 12 amino acids. CDR1 and CDR2 (germline): SQVTM, ANQGSEA. TCRdb re-called the 5' RACE reads through MiXCR, storing one row per CDR3 protein. The sample has 180,000 or so distinct CDR3 sequences, roughly 10% seen once. The source is a man younger than 35 who had mild COVID-19 (a few samples of this study predate the infection). Cell type and time point are not known. The sequenced material came from PBMCs or a T cell subset sorted from them (not recorded which). The chain has TRBV29-1 and TRBJ1-1, with 7 bases matching TRBD1. Here the CDR3 reads CSGGGWNTEAFF. The DNA of the CDR3 is TGCAGCGGAGGGGGCTGGAACACTGAAGCTTTCTTT.